Below, one TCR beta chain is given with its context. No antigen is known for it. The source of the sample is a study of cytomegalovirus exposure and HLA in healthy donors. J lost 5 bases, V lost 3 bases, and 10 bases had no gene match. The CDR3 has 15 residues. Germline V gene sequence: CDR1 SGDLS, CDR2 YYNGEE. Overall study findings and caveats: Researchers reportedly found TCR beta sequences accurately predicted most subjects' HLA-A and HLA-B alleles. Specific recognition of CMV antigens was confirmed in vitro for three chains (all CMV-associated). The classifier reportedly diagnosed cytomegalovirus status with high specificity and sensitivity.

The PCR employed 60 Vbeta primers together with 13 Jbeta primers. Source study methods: The authors later counted roughly 77 million unique TCR beta chains, some 10 million of them shared. The protocol was immunoSEQ multiplex PCR, while the TCRdb copy is restricted to in-frame clones and leaves out a portion. V and J calls and clone size are given by that table; D and trimming were obtained from the DNA. The sample spans around 84,000 clones; the ten largest clones claim about 4.6%. Sequenced: PBMCs. This TCR came from a man aged 25-45 years in good health and CMV-seronegative. The J gene is TRBJ2-5, the V gene TRBV9, with 7 nucleotides matching TRBD1. The CDR3: CASSGDTGVWETQYF. CDR3 in DNA: TGTGCCAGCAGCGGAGATACAGGGGTATGGGAGACCCAGTACTTC.